The rows below give T cell receptor beta chains drawn from one sample of a study of breast tumors, draining lymph nodes, adjacent tissues. TCRdb called the multiplex PCR reads again in MiXCR, with one record for every CDR3 protein. The sample includes 70,000 to 95,000 distinct CDR3 sequences, about 20% of them seen just once. Sequenced material: axillary lymph node tissue. These receptors were obtained from a female donor with breast cancer. Some clones in this sample may be carry-over from other donors' samples. Both conserved end residues are part of each CDR3. Each record gives: J gene, D gene, V gene, clone size, CDR3 protein, CDR3 DNA. A D gene is named only where the DNA matches it firmly. Not all rows give a size; the values are once, few, many and, for expanded clones, a class.

TRBJ1-4 . TRBV5-8 many CASSFGSEKLFF TGTGCCAGCAGCTTCGGCAGTGAAAAACTGTTTTTT
TRBJ2-1 TRBD1 TRBV20-1 many CSGTFGDRDNEQFF TGCAGTGGTACGTTCGGGGACAGGGACAATGAGCAGTTCTTC
TRBJ2-6 TRBD1 TRBV29-1 many CSVTWAGTGTHSGANVLTF TGCAGCGTCACCTGGGCAGGGACAGGGACCCACTCTGGGGCCAACGTCCTGACTTTC
TRBJ2-7 . TRBV2 many CASSRGGYEQYF TGTGCCAGCAGTAGGGGGGGCTACGAGCAGTACTTC
TRBJ2-1 . TRBV12-3/TRBV12-4 . CASSLTPASYNEQFF TGCGCCAGCAGTTTAACGCCTGCCTCCTACAATGAGCAGTTCTTC
TRBJ2-7 TRBD2 TRBV7-2 . CASSRGGNSYEQYF TGTGCCAGCAGCCGGGGGGGGAATAGCTACGAGCAGTACTTC
TRBJ2-7 . TRBV2 many CASSRVAYEQYF TGTGCCAGCAGCAGGGTGGCCTACGAGCAGTACTTC
TRBJ1-5 TRBD1 TRBV19 few CASSPRTGAALNSNQPQHF TGTGCCAGTAGTCCTCGGACAGGGGCCGCCCTTAATAGCAATCAGCCCCAGCATTTT
TRBJ1-5 TRBD1 TRBV2 many CASTPAQGVREPQHF TGTGCCAGCACCCCGGCACAGGGGGTTAGGGAGCCCCAGCATTTT
TRBJ2-3 TRBD1 TRBV28 . CASSLYVTLRDSGTDTQYF TGTGCCAGCAGTTTATACGTCACCCTCCGGGACAGTGGCACAGATACGCAGTATTTT
TRBJ2-7 . TRBV6-2/TRBV6-3 many CASMYPTGGDGQSSYEQYF TGTGCCAGCATGTATCCCACCGGGGGAGACGGACAAAGCTCCTACGAGCAGTACTTC
TRBJ1-2 . TRBV9 many CASSPRGDNYGYTF TGTGCCAGCAGTCCCAGGGGTGACAACTATGGCTACACCTTC
TRBJ2-3 TRBD2 TRBV5-4 many CASSLILAGDRIDTQYF TGTGCCAGCAGCTTGATACTAGCGGGAGATCGGATAGATACGCAGTATTTT
TRBJ2-1 . TRBV20-1 many CSARGDNEQFF TGCAGTGCTAGAGGGGACAATGAGCAGTTCTTC
TRBJ2-7 . TRBV7-9 many CASSLDGPGGEQYF TGTGCCAGCAGCTTGGACGGACCCGGAGGCGAGCAGTACTTC
TRBJ2-2 . TRBV29-1 many CSGTLGSAGELFF TGCAGCGGAACTCTGGGGTCGGCCGGGGAGCTGTTTTTT
TRBJ1-5 . TRBV6-6 many CASSTAWGRQPQHF TGTGCCAGCAGTACGGCGTGGGGTAGGCAGCCCCAGCATTTT
TRBJ2-2 . TRBV18 . CASSSDTSTGELFF TGTGCCAGCTCATCAGATACTAGCACCGGGGAGCTGTTTTTT
TRBJ2-4 . TRBV4-3 . CASSQDLISGSGAKNIQYF TGCGCCAGCAGCCAAGATCTGATCTCAGGCAGTGGGGCCAAAAACATTCAGTACTTC
TRBJ2-7 TRBD1 TRBV6-5 many CASSRDRGSSYEQYF TGTGCCAGCAGCCGTGACAGGGGGTCCTCCTACGAGCAGTACTTC
TRBJ2-7 TRBD2 TRBV6-1 many CASSDLAGEFEQYF TGTGCCAGCAGTGATCTAGCGGGAGAGTTCGAGCAGTACTTC
TRBJ1-6 . TRBV27 . CASSLQGTRTNSPLHF TGTGCCAGCAGTTTACAGGGGACGCGAACCAATTCACCCCTCCACTTT
TRBJ2-7 . TRBV6-6 . CASSYGSERVYEQYF TGTGCCAGCAGTTACGGGAGTGAGCGGGTCTACGAGCAGTACTTC
TRBJ2-1 TRBD2 TRBV5-1 many CASSLETSAYNEQFF TGCGCCAGCAGCTTAGAGACTAGCGCCTACAATGAGCAGTTCTTC
TRBJ2-5 TRBD2 TRBV6-5 . CASSMVTSGTHYQETQYF TGTGCCAGCTCCATGGTGACTAGCGGGACTCACTACCAAGAGACCCAGTACTTC
TRBJ1-3 . TRBV7-9 many CASSRPGQLTGNTIYF TGTGCCAGCAGCCGCCCCGGACAGTTGACGGGAAACACCATATATTTT
TRBJ2-7 . TRBV6-2/TRBV6-3 many CASSYPDIPHEQYF TGTGCCAGCAGTTACCCGGATATCCCCCACGAGCAGTACTTC
TRBJ2-3 . TRBV27 few CASSLGFRADTQYF TGTGCCAGCAGTTTGGGGTTTAGGGCAGATACGCAGTATTTT
TRBJ2-1 . TRBV29-1 many CSVETGEQFF TGCAGCGTTGAGACTGGCGAGCAGTTCTTC
TRBJ2-1 . TRBV27 many CASWERTEQFF TGTGCCAGCTGGGAGCGGACGGAGCAGTTCTTC
TRBJ1-4 TRBD1 TRBV28 many CASRTSGTGGEKLFF TGTGCCAGCAGGACATCCGGGACAGGGGGTGAAAAACTGTTTTTT
TRBJ2-5 TRBD2 TRBV24-1 many CATGEGLRGETQYF TGTGCCACCGGGGAGGGACTACGTGGAGAGACCCAGTACTTC
TRBJ2-1 TRBD1 TRBV10-3 many CASRDRYNEQFF TGTGCCTCAAGGGACAGATACAATGAGCAGTTCTTC
TRBJ2-3 TRBD2 TRBV5-5 many CASSLVIGSGSTDTQYF TGTGCCAGCAGCTTGGTAATTGGTAGCGGGAGCACAGATACGCAGTATTTT
TRBJ2-7 TRBD1 TRBV5-8 many CASRSRQGTLYEQYF TGTGCCAGCAGATCAAGACAGGGAACCCTGTACGAGCAGTACTTC
TRBJ2-3 . TRBV2 many CASPGTHTDTQYF TGTGCCAGCCCCGGGACACACACAGATACGCAGTATTTT
TRBJ2-1 . TRBV20-1 many CSASLSPGLSSYNEQFF TGCAGTGCTAGCCTCTCGCCGGGACTGAGCTCCTACAATGAGCAGTTCTTC
TRBJ2-7 . TRBV9 many CASSVVEGAYEQYF TGTGCCAGCAGCGTAGTGGAGGGAGCCTACGAGCAGTACTTC
TRBJ1-5 TRBD1 TRBV6-2/TRBV6-3 . CASSSLRGQGQPQHF TGTGCCAGCAGTTCGCTCAGGGGGCAGGGTCAGCCCCAGCATTTT
TRBJ2-5 . TRBV3-1 few CASSQPLQTQYF TGTGCCAGCAGCCAACCTCTACAGACCCAGTACTTC
TRBJ2-7 . TRBV6-2/TRBV6-3 many CASSSPGPSYEQYF TGTGCCAGCAGTTCGCCGGGTCCCTCCTACGAGCAGTACTTC
TRBJ2-1 . TRBV7-6 many CASSEPGTYNEQFF TGTGCCAGCAGCGAACCCGGGACGTACAATGAGCAGTTCTTC
TRBJ1-5 . TRBV6-2/TRBV6-3 . CASSPDPRAGGNQPQHF TGTGCCAGCAGCCCAGATCCGAGGGCCGGGGGCAATCAGCCCCAGCATTTT
TRBJ1-2 . TRBV19 many CASIGGATWTGYTF TGTGCCAGTATTGGGGGGGCGACGTGGACTGGCTACACCTTC
TRBJ1-2 . TRBV28 . CASSLPEVGGALGYTF TGTGCCAGCAGTTTACCCGAGGTCGGGGGCGCACTTGGCTACACCTTC
TRBJ1-3 TRBD1 TRBV30 once CAWSSVDRGRNTIYF TGTGCCTGGAGTTCCGTGGACAGGGGCAGAAACACCATATATTTT
TRBJ2-2 . TRBV7-2 many CASSLEEFTGELFF TGTGCCAGCAGCTTAGAGGAATTCACCGGGGAGCTGTTTTTT
TRBJ2-5 TRBD1 TRBV30 few CAYATGQGGMMSETQYF TGTGCCTATGCAACGGGACAGGGCGGTATGATGAGCGAGACCCAGTACTTC
TRBJ2-7 TRBD2 TRBV20-1 many CSARSSGRAYEQYF TGCAGTGCTAGATCTAGCGGGCGTGCCTACGAGCAGTACTTC
TRBJ1-3 . TRBV29-1 many CSVRQISGNTIYF TGCAGCGTTAGACAGATCTCTGGAAACACCATATATTTT
TRBJ2-5 TRBD1 TRBV5-1 many CASSTGTGRETQYF TGCGCCAGCAGTACCGGGACAGGGAGGGAGACCCAGTACTTC
TRBJ2-7 . TRBV20-1 many CSASQPNEQYF TGCAGTGCTAGTCAGCCCAACGAGCAGTACTTC
TRBJ2-6 . TRBV5-6 many CASSVLQVTGANVLTF TGTGCCAGCAGCGTGCTACAGGTGACTGGGGCCAACGTCCTGACTTTC
TRBJ2-7 TRBD1 TRBV5-8 many CASSVPGTGRDEQYF TGTGCCAGCAGCGTGCCCGGGACAGGGCGCGACGAGCAGTACTTC
TRBJ1-4 . TRBV6-1 many CASKARNNEKLFF TGTGCCAGCAAGGCAAGGAATAATGAAAAACTGTTTTTT
TRBJ2-3 . TRBV14 many CASSQENGYTDTQYF TGTGCCAGCAGCCAAGAAAACGGTTACACAGATACGCAGTATTTT